Listed below are T cell receptor beta chains from one sample, sequenced in a study of cytomegalovirus exposure and HLA in healthy donors. TCRdb's table, derived via immunoSEQ multiplex PCR, lists solely in-frame clones and lacks some. The sample has 130,000 to 150,000 clones, roughly four fifths seen once. Sequenced sample: PBMCs. The receptors were sampled from an older woman in good health and CMV-seropositive. Each CDR3 is given with its conserved first and last residue. Each record gives: J gene, V gene, D gene, clone size, CDR3 DNA, CDR3 protein. D genes are given only for firm matches. Only part of the rows carry a size: once, few, many, or a class if the clone is expanded.

j_call: TRBJ2-7
v_call: TRBV25-1
d_call: -
clone_size: -
cdr3_nt: TGTGCCAGCAGTGAATCCCCTTTAAGGGGTAGAAGGTACGAGCGGTACTTC
cdr3_aa: CASSESPLRGRRYERYF

j_call: TRBJ2-3
v_call: TRBV29-1
d_call: TRBD1
clone_size: -
cdr3_nt: TGCAGCGGTACCCGGGACAGGGACGCAGATACGCAGTATTTT
cdr3_aa: CSGTRDRDADTQYF

j_call: TRBJ1-6
v_call: TRBV30
d_call: TRBD1
clone_size: -
cdr3_nt: TGTGCCTGGAAAGGAGGGACAGGGGGCGCCCCCCTCCACTTT
cdr3_aa: CAWKGGTGGAPLHF

j_call: TRBJ2-1
v_call: TRBV7-3
d_call: TRBD2
clone_size: -
cdr3_nt: TGTGCCAGCAGCAACCCTAGCGGGAGTGGACAGGGGCAGTTCTTC
cdr3_aa: CASSNPSGSGQGQFF

j_call: TRBJ1-5
v_call: TRBV4-1
d_call: TRBD1
clone_size: -
cdr3_nt: TGCGCCAGCAGCCAAGATCCGGACAGGGGGGATCAGCCCCAGCATTTT
cdr3_aa: CASSQDPDRGDQPQHF

j_call: TRBJ2-7
v_call: TRBV19
d_call: -
clone_size: -
cdr3_nt: TGTGCCAGTATAGGCGGCAGCTCCTACGAGCAGTACTTC
cdr3_aa: CASIGGSSYEQYF

j_call: TRBJ1-1
v_call: TRBV28
d_call: -
clone_size: -
cdr3_nt: TGTGCCAGCAGTTTAGGGGGGGCCACTGAAGCTTTCTTT
cdr3_aa: CASSLGGATEAFF

j_call: TRBJ2-5
v_call: TRBV14
d_call: TRBD1
clone_size: -
cdr3_nt: TGTGCCAGCAGTCGGGACAGGGCAGAGACCCAGTACTTC
cdr3_aa: CASSRDRAETQYF

j_call: TRBJ2-2
v_call: TRBV4-1
d_call: -
clone_size: -
cdr3_nt: TGCGCCAGCAGCCAAGAAAACAGGAGAACCGGGGAGCTGTTTTTT
cdr3_aa: CASSQENRRTGELFF

j_call: TRBJ1-4
v_call: TRBV18
d_call: TRBD1
clone_size: -
cdr3_nt: TGTGCCAGCTCCCTGGGACAGGGCAAGTTTTTT
cdr3_aa: CASSLGQGKFF

j_call: TRBJ2-5
v_call: TRBV7-2
d_call: -
clone_size: -
cdr3_nt: TGTGCCAGCAGCCTACAGGGAGCCCAAGAGACCCAGTACTTC
cdr3_aa: CASSLQGAQETQYF

j_call: TRBJ2-1
v_call: TRBV30
d_call: TRBD2
clone_size: -
cdr3_nt: TGTGCCTGGAGATACCTAGCGGGAGGTTACAATGAGCAGTTCTTC
cdr3_aa: CAWRYLAGGYNEQFF

j_call: TRBJ2-7
v_call: TRBV11-2
d_call: TRBD1
clone_size: once
cdr3_nt: TGTGCCAGCAGCTGGAGCGACAGGGTCTACGAGCAGTACTTC
cdr3_aa: CASSWSDRVYEQYF